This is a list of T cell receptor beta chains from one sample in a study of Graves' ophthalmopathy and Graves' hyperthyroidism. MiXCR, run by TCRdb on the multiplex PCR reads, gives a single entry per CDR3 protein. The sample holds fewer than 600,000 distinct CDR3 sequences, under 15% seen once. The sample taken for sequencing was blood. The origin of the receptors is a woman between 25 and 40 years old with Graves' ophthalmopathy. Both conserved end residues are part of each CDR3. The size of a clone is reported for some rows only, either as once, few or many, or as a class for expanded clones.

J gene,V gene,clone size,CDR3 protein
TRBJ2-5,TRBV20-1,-,CSSRDRGKNIRYF
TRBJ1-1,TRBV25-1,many,CASSSLRGSNTEAFF
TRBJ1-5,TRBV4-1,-,CASSPGWREDLVQPQHF
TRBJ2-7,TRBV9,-,CASSVSDRPPYEQYF
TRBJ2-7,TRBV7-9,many,CASSSPAGQGSEQYF
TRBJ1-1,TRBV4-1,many,CASSLWDRGRNTEAFF
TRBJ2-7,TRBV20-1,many,CSAPGGLSSYEQYF
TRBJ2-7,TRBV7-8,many,CASSLEFPRWGYEQYF
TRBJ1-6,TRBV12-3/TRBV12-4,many,CASSLAPGSPLHF
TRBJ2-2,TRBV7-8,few,CASSRAGRSNTGELFF
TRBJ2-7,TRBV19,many,CASSPDRTSYEQYF
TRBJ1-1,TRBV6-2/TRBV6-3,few,CASASPGLNTEAFF
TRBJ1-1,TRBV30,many,CAWSTTGMNTEAFF
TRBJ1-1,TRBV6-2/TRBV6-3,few,CASSYSGQGFLGGGTEAFF
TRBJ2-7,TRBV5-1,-,CASSLGNAGTYEQYF
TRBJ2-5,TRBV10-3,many,CAIRRSSGGGETQYF
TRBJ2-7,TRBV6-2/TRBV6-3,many,CASTNGYSKYEQYF
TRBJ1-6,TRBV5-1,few,CASSLRQGTYRDSPLHF
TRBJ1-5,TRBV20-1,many,CSASRGTVFGTNQPQHF
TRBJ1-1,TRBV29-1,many,CSVAGTEAFF
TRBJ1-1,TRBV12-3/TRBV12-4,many,CATIDLGAANTEAFF
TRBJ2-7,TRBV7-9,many,CASSLVRTYEQYF
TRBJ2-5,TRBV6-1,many,CASSEGPQETQYF
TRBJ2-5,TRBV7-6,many,CASSLGLAGNQETQYF
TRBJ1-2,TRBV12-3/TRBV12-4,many,CASSFSPQGTLSGYTF
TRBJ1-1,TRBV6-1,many,CASSKDELNTEAFF
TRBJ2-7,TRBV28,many,CASSLSSGASYEQYF
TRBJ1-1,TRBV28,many,CASSLMDRGLTEAFF
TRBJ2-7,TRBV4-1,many,CASSIGTEQYF